Each of the 16 T cell receptor beta chains below was sequenced from the same sample in a study of tumor and adjacent non-tumor tissue in lung cancer. RNA was extracted from bulk tissue without any cell sorting. A modified ARM-PCR protocol with three rounds of nested PCR amplified TCRbeta. MiXCR was run by TCRdb on the multiplex PCR reads, yielding one entry per CDR3 protein. The top ten hold 20% of the sample, which has 70,000 or so distinct CDR3 sequences, 50% to 60% seen once. The sequenced sample was lung tumor tissue. These receptors originate from a man over 45 with non-small cell lung cancer.

Remarks on this clonotype: An end of the junction differs from the germline gene, which may be a read error. The V gene is TRBV5-1, the J gene TRBJ2-1, with 9 bases identical to TRBD2. The germline CDR1 and CDR2 sequences are SGHRS and YFSETQ. CDR3 length equals 14 residues. The CDR3 loop reads CTSSPCGGASEQFF. DNA of the CDR3: TGCACCAGCAGCCCCTGCGGGGGGGCCTCTGAGCAGTTCTTC.

This chain links TRBV28 with TRBJ2-5, with D possibly being TRBD1 (6 bases). V was pared by 9 bases and J by 4 bases, with 18 bases between. The CDR3 is made up of 14 amino acids. Germline CDR1 and CDR2: MDHEN and SYDVKM. In nucleotides, the CDR3 is TGTGCCAGTTTATACTGGGGGCAGGGAGAGACCCAGTACTTC. Translated, it gives CASLYWGQGETQYF. The variable domain in full, completed from reference TRBV28 and TRBJ2-5, reads DVKVTQSSRYLVKRTGEKVFLECVQDMDHENMFWYRQDPGLGLRLIYFSYDVKMKEKGDIPEGYSVSREKKERFSLILESASTNQTSMYLCASLYWGQGETQYFGPGTRLLVL.

This clonotype was seen a handful of times. The gene calls are TRBV10-3 and TRBJ2-3; 10 positions agree with TRBD2. The CDR3 runs 16 residues. Germline loops: CDR1 ENHRY, CDR2 SYGVKD. Trimming cost V 6 bases and J 11 bases; bases outside gene matches: 17. CDR3 nucleotides: TGTGCCATCAGCCTAACTAGCGGGGCTAGCACAGGTATGCAGTATTTT. Its translation is CAISLTSGASTGMQYF.

To note about this clonotype: A much bigger clone sits one base away, suggesting this may be a read error. This chain joins TRBV6-9 and TRBJ2-7; TRBD1 is a possible D gene (6 bases). Trimming stripped 7 bases from V and 5 bases from J, with 12 bases between. CDR1 and CDR2 from the germline V gene are MNHGY and SVAAGI. CDR3 length equals 12 residues. The CDR3 here is CASNISGDEQYF. The CDR3, as DNA: TGTGCCAGCAATATTTCAGGGGACGAGCAGTACTTC.

The V and J genes are TRBV7-9 and TRBJ2-7; 8 positions match TRBD2. CDR1 is SEHNR, CDR2 FQNEAQ, per germline (reference sequence). The CDR3 sequence is 14 residues long. The V gene end was trimmed by 8 bases and the J gene end by 5 bases; junction bases not matched to a gene: 11. CDR3 in DNA: TGTGCCAGCCGTTTATCGGGAGGGCCCAACGAGCAGTACTTC. This sequence encodes CASRLSGGPNEQYF.

As for this clonotype: This could be a read error, since a much larger clone is one nucleotide away. V is TRBV2 and J is TRBJ1-3; 11 bases are shared with TRBD1. The V gene's germline CDR1 is SNHLY and CDR2 FYNNEI. This CDR3 is 13 amino acids long. The V and J ends lost 8 bases and 5 bases, in that order; junction bases with no gene match: 2. The CDR3 DNA follows: TGTGCCAGCGGACAGGGGGCGAGAAACACCATATATTTT. Residues: CASGQGARNTIYF.

This clonotype was observed many times. V is TRBV6-2 or TRBV6-3 and J is TRBJ2-3; TRBD2 aligns across 7 bases. The junction had 17 bases not matched to a gene; V was cut back by 7 bases and J by 7 bases. CDR1 MNHEY and CDR2 SVGEGT come from the germline V gene. There are 16 residues in the CDR3. CDR3 nucleotide sequence: TGTGCCAGCAAGGGCTCCGAGGCGGGAGCCACGTATACGCAGTATTTT. The encoded protein is CASKGSEAGATYTQYF.

By share, this clonotype counts as medium-sized. The chain carries TRBV6-5 and TRBJ1-1, with unresolved D. The CDR3 loop spans 12 amino acids. Trimming shortened V by 6 bases and J by 5 bases, and 10 bases separated the two germline ends. The germline V gene encodes CDR1 MNHEY and CDR2 SVGAGI. The CDR3 bases are TGTGCCAGCAGAAGTCGTCTTACTGAAGCTTTCTTT. Translation gives CASRSRLTEAFF.

Ten or more counts support this clonotype. This rearrangement joins TRBV28 to TRBJ2-7; D remains unclear. CDR3 length equals 17 residues. Trimming took 7 bases from V and 0 from J, leaving 22 bases between them. Germline assignment: CDR1 MDHEN and CDR2 SYDVKM. The CDR3 region has the DNA TGTGCCAGCAAGCCGGGCAAGGGTCGCAAGAGCTCCTACGAGCAGTACTTC. It is translated as CASKPGKGRKSSYEQYF.

This clonotype was seen a single time. No conserved phenylalanine or tryptophan ends this CDR3, so it is likely a read error. The V and J genes are TRBV11-2 and TRBJ2-2; 9 nucleotides match TRBD2. The CDR3 runs 17 residues. The J segment lost 8 bases and the V segment lost 4 bases, leaving 14 bases of the junction unmatched. Germline CDR1 SGHAT, CDR2 FQNNGV. The DNA for the CDR3 is TGTGCCAGCAGCTCGAGCGGGGGGACCTTCTTAGCAGGGGAGCTGTTTATT. Protein sequence: CASSSSGGTFLAGELFI.

This clonotype was found many times. At one end, the junction sequence differs from germline, possibly due to a read error. The chain couples TRBV5-4 to TRBJ2-1; D not resolved. Germline CDR1 SGHNT, CDR2 YYREEE (reference sequence). This CDR3 comprises 12 residues. The CDR3 sequence: CASSASNNEQFF. CDR3 coding DNA: TGTGCCAGCAGCGCCTCCAACAATGAGCAGTTCTTC.

There are a few counts of this clonotype. The rearrangement joins TRBV30 to TRBJ2-5; 10 bases agree with TRBD1. With V trimmed by 1 base and J by 0 bases, 2 bases remained unmatched. The germline gives CDR1 GTSNPN, CDR2 SVGIG (reference sequence). This CDR3 spans 15 amino acids. Here the CDR3 DNA reads TGTGCCTGGAGTGGGGGACAGGGGTACCAAGAGACCCAGTACTTC. Residues: CAWSGGQGYQETQYF.

As regards this clonotype: A much larger clonotype is one base distant, so this may be a read error. This sequence joins TRBV29-1 and TRBJ2-1, with a possible D match to TRBD2 (6 bases). CDR1 is SQVTM, CDR2 ANQGSEA, per germline. The length of the CDR3 is 14 residues. The CDR3 bases are TGCAGCGTATCGGGACTGAGCTCCTACAGTGAGCAGTTCTTC. Translation gives CSVSGLSSYSEQFF.

This clonotype was recorded a few times. J is TRBJ1-5 and V is TRBV20-1; D is ambiguous. The CDR3 length is 12 residues. Trimming shortened V by 6 bases and J by 4 bases, and 10 bases separated the two germline ends. In germline, CDR1 is DFQATT, CDR2 SNEGSKA (reference sequence). The DNA for the CDR3 is TGCAGTGCGGAGTCCGGAAATCAGCCCCAGCATTTT. It codes for CSAESGNQPQHF.

As concerns this clonotype: The junction departs from the called germline gene at one end, perhaps through a read error. The chain recombines TRBV11-3 with TRBJ1-1, with a possible D match to TRBD1 (5 bases). The germline V gene has CDR1 SGHNT and CDR2 YENEEA. The CDR3 contains 12 residues. The CDR3 DNA reads TGTGTCAGCAGCCTAGGACAATCTGAAGCTTTCTTT. Amino acid sequence: CVSSLGQSEAFF.

This clonotype was found many times. The chain links TRBV12-3 or TRBV12-4 to TRBJ2-3; 10 bases align to TRBD2. The CDR3 has 17 residues. J lost 3 bases, V lost 2 bases, and 8 bases had no gene match. CDR3 coding DNA: TGTGCCAGCAGTTTACTAGCGGGGGCCCCGGGGACAGATACGCAGTATTTT. Its translation is CASSLLAGAPGTDTQYF.